This TCR beta chain emerged from a study of T cell changes during pregnancy in multiple sclerosis. CDR3 length: 13 residues. Germline V gene sequence: CDR1 SQVTM, CDR2 ANQGSEA. The J segment lost 5 bases and the V segment lost 3 bases, leaving 4 bases of the junction unmatched. The assay was immunoSEQ multiplex PCR, and TCRdb's table has in-frame clones only and misses some. The sample lists under 55,000 clones, approximately 92% occurring once. Concerning this clone: Other DNA sequences in this specimen translate into the identical CDR3.

The sample consisted of CD4+ T cells from peripheral blood mononuclear cells, taken before pregnancy. The rearrangement uses TRBV29-1 and TRBJ1-2; 9 bases are shared with TRBD1. The receptor comes from a female donor with multiple sclerosis, enrolled in a pregnancy study. CDR3 amino acids: CSVDQTGGYGYTF. CDR3 DNA sequence: TGCAGCGTTGACCAGACAGGGGGGTATGGCTACACCTTC. The whole variable domain, remainder taken from reference TRBV29-1 and TRBJ1-2, is SAVISQKPSRDICQRGTSLTIQCQVDSQVTMMFWYRQQPGQSLTLIATANQGSEATYESGFVIDKFPISRPNLTFSTLTVSNMSPEDSSIYLCSVDQTGGYGYTFGSGTRLTVV.